This T cell receptor (beta chain) was sequenced for a study of shared clonotypes between healthy human individuals. Whole-study context: Participating donors consisted of a couple of women and a few men aged 18 to 49.

Points on this clone: The sample carries other DNA sequences with the same CDR3.

Clones were sequenced by immunoSEQ multiplex PCR, and TCRdb holds only the in-frame ones, with some missing. This table has around 1.1 million clones, roughly 77% appearing once. The split of CD4+ cells yielded CD45RA+ naive and CD45RA-negative memory subsets. CDR1 is MDHEN and CDR2 is SYDVKM in the germline V gene. Trimming cost V 3 bases and J 4 bases, with 4 bases left between them. This CDR3 contains 12 residues. The chain couples TRBV28 to TRBJ1-3, with D uncertain. Sequenced input: memory CD4+ T cells from PBMCs. As to subset: CD45RA-negative fraction. The source is a young man in good health. Some clones in this sample may be carry-over from other donors' samples. The CDR3 region has the DNA TGTGCCAGCAGTTTCGGGGGAAACACCATATATTTT. Amino acids: CASSFGGNTIYF.